The clone carrying this T cell receptor (beta chain) was found many times. The target antigen is unknown. These data are taken from a study of T cell repertoires in cytomegalovirus infection. At the level of the study: Matching HLA type, along with CMV infection, was indicated by public TCR beta signatures. Notes on the study in general: Summed frequency of shared TCR beta families picked out CMV carriers who also had the relevant HLA.

Using its own MiXCR run on the reads, TCRdb lists one record per CDR3 protein. The table records fewer than 550,000 distinct CDR3 sequences, approximately 15% of them present only once. This CDR3 is 17 amino acids long. V gave up 2 bases and J gave up 2 bases; unmatched junction bases: 10. The germline V gene has CDR1 MDHEN and CDR2 SYDVKM. Sequenced sample: CD8+ T cells from PBMCs. This chain links TRBV28 with TRBJ2-7; 9 bases are a match to TRBD2. This receptor was identified in a human donor in good health (CMV status not recorded). Some clones in this sample may be carry-over from other donors' samples. The CDR3 loop is CASSLPSGLAGTYEQYF. In DNA, the CDR3 is TGTGCCAGCAGTTTACCGTCCGGGCTAGCGGGGACCTACGAGCAGTACTTC.